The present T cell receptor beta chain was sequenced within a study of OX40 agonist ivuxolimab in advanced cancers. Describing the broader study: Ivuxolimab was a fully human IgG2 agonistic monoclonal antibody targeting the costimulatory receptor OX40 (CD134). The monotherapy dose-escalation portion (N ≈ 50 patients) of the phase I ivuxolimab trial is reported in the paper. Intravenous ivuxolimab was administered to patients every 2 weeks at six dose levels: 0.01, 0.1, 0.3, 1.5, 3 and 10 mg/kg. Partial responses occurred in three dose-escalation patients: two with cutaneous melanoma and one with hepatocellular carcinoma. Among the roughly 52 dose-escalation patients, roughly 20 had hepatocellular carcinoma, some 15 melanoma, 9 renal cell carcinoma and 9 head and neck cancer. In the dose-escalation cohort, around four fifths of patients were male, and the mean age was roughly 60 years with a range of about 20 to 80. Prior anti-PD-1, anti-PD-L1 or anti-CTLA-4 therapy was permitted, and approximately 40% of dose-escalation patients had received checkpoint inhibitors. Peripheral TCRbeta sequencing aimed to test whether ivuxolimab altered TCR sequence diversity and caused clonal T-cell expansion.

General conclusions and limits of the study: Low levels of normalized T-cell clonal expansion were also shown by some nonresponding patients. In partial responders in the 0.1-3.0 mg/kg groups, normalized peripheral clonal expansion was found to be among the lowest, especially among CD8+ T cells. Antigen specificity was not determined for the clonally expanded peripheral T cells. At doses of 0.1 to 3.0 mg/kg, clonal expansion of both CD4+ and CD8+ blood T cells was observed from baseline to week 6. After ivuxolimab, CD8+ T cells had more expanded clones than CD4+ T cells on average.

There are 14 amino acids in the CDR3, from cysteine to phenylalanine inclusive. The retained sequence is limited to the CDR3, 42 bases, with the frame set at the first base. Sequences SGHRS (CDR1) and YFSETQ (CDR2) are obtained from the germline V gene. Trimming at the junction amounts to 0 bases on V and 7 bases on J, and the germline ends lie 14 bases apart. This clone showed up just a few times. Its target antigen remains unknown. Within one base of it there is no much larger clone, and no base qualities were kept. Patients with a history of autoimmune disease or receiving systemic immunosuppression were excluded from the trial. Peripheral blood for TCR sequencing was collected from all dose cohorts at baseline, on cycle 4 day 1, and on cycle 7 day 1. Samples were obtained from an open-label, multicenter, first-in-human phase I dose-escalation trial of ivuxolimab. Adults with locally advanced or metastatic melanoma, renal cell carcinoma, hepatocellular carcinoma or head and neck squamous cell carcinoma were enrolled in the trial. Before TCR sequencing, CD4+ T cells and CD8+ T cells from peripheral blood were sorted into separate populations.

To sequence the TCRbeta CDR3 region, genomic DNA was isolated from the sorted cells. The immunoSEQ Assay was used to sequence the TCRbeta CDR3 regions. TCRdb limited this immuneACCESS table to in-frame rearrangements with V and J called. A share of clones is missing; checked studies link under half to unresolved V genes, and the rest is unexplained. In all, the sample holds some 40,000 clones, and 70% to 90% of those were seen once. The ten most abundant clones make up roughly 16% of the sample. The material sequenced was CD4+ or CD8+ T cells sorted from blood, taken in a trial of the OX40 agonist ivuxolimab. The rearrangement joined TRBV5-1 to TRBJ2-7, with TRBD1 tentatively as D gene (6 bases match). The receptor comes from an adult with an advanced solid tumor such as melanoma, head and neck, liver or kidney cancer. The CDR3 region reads CASSLVDSLLEQYF. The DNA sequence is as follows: TGCGCCAGCAGCTTGGTGGACAGCCTATTAGAGCAGTACTTC.